Below are 17 T cell receptor beta chains sequenced from a single sample in a study of long-term antiretroviral therapy in people with HIV. immunoSEQ v3.0 was run at survey level. Sequencing used immunoSEQ multiplex PCR; TCRdb keeps in-frame clones, though not all of them. Among approximately 25,000 clones listed, roughly 82% were seen once. The sequencing here drew on unsorted PBMCs, taken 3 years after starting antiretroviral therapy. The receptors come from a man aged 50 to 59 with HIV.

The genes are TRBV14 and TRBJ2-5, with a tentative D call TRBD2 (5 bases). Germline V gives CDR1 SGHDN, CDR2 FVKESK. The CDR3 contains 13 residues. V lost 4 bases to trimming and J lost 3 bases, with 9 bases between them. The CDR3 region is CASSPTLEETQYF. The CDR3 region has the DNA TGTGCCAGCAGCCCCACACTAGAAGAGACCCAGTACTTC.

The chain couples TRBV15 to TRBJ1-3; 7 nucleotides line up with TRBD1. This CDR3 spans 14 amino acids. CDR1 is LNHNV, CDR2 YYDKDF, per germline (reference sequence). Trimming at V came to 6 bases and at J to 0 bases, leaving 2 bases not matched to a gene. CDR3 region: CATSHRGSGNTIYF. CDR3 bases: TGTGCCACCAGTCACAGGGGCTCTGGAAACACCATATATTTT. The full variable domain, rest sourced from reference TRBV15 and TRBJ1-3, is DAMVIQNPRYQVTQFGKPVTLSCSQTLNHNVMYWYQQKSSQAPKLLFHYYDKDFNNEADTPDNFQSRRPNTSFCFLDIRSPGLGDTAMYLCATSHRGSGNTIYFGEGSWLTVV.

The chain has TRBV2 and TRBJ1-1, with 8 bases matching TRBD1. This CDR3 has 14 residues. V lost 0 bases and J lost 11; bases outside the gene matches: 8. Germline CDR1 and CDR2: SNHLY and FYNNEI. This chain's CDR3 is CASSEAGDRGAAFF. The CDR3 region has the DNA TGTGCCAGCAGTGAAGCGGGAGACAGGGGTGCGGCTTTCTTT.

CDR3 DNA sequence: TGTGCCAGCAGTGTGGGGAGAGGCGGCTACACCTTC. Protein product: CASSVGRGGYTF. The chain couples TRBV2 to TRBJ1-2; D uncertain. The CDR3 totals 12 residues. CDR1 is SNHLY, CDR2 FYNNEI, per germline. Between the trimmed V and J ends, which lost 4 bases and 8 bases, there was a span of 11 bases.

This sequence joins TRBV4-3 and TRBJ2-1, with 12 bases matching TRBD2. V trimming: 0 bases; J trimming: 3 bases; junction bases outside the gene matches: 9. This CDR3 comprises 19 residues. The germline gives CDR1 LGHNA, CDR2 YSLEER. The CDR3 DNA reads as TGCGCCAGCAGCCAAGATCCCTTCCGACTAGCGGGAGACTACAATGAGCAGTTCTTC. Translation gives CASSQDPFRLAGDYNEQFF.

A few counts support this clone. For the CDR3, the DNA is TGTGCCAGTAGTATTAGAAGGGAAGAGCAGTACTTC. It encodes CASSIRREEQYF. The chain couples TRBV19 to TRBJ2-7; D remains ambiguous. V was cut by 3 bases and J by 7 bases, with 10 bases left in between. CDR1 LNHDA and CDR2 SQIVND come from the germline V gene (reference sequence). This CDR3 is 12 amino acids long.

This clone was picked up a small number of times. The V and J genes are TRBV5-4 and TRBJ1-5; 9 bases fit TRBD1. Germline V gene sequence: CDR1 SGHNT, CDR2 YYREEE (reference sequence). CDR3 length: 14 residues. The trim removed 4 bases at V and 7 bases at J, leaving 6 bases unmatched. The CDR3 region is CASSLQGAGQPQHF. CDR3 coding DNA: TGTGCCAGCAGCCTACAGGGGGCAGGGCAGCCCCAGCATTTT.

V and J are TRBV7-9 and TRBJ1-3; the D is unclear. Germline loops: CDR1 SEHNR, CDR2 FQNEAQ (reference sequence). V dropped 6 bases and J dropped 2 bases, with 14 bases sitting between them. The CDR3 is 15 residues long. CDR3 in DNA: TGTGCCAGCAGAAACGGTGGGTCCGCTGGAAACACCATATATTTT. Translation gives CASRNGGSAGNTIYF.

This chain joins TRBV4-3 and TRBJ1-4; D ambiguous. The germline V and J ends were trimmed by 6 bases and 0 bases, with 14 bases remaining between them. This CDR3 region has 16 residues. Germline loops: CDR1 LGHNA, CDR2 YSLEER. CDR3: CASSLDGLPTNEKLFF. As DNA, the CDR3 is TGCGCCAGCAGTCTAGACGGGCTTCCAACTAATGAAAAACTGTTTTTT.

The V gene is TRBV7-2, the J gene TRBJ1-1; TRBD1 matches at 8 bases. The CDR3 loop spans 16 amino acids. In germline, CDR1 is SGHTA, CDR2 FQGNSA. Trimming at V came to 3 bases and at J to 1 base, leaving 7 bases not matched to a gene. The CDR3 DNA sequence: TGTGCCAGCAGCTTTAGAACCGGGACAGGGAACACTGAAGCTTTCTTT. Protein sequence: CASSFRTGTGNTEAFF.

This sequence joins TRBV11-2 and TRBJ2-7, with a possible D match to TRBD1 (5 bases). The CDR3 consists of 14 residues. The germline V gene has CDR1 SGHAT and CDR2 FQNNGV. Trimming took off 3 bases at V and 0 bases at J, with 9 bases between the two ends. CDR3 DNA sequence: TGTGCCAGCAGCTTGGCGGACAACTCCTACGAGCAGTACTTC. The encoded protein is CASSLADNSYEQYF.

The V gene is TRBV7-8, the J gene TRBJ1-1; possibly TRBD1 for D (5 bases). The CDR3 loop spans 15 amino acids. Germline lookup yields CDR1 SGHVS and CDR2 FQNEAQ. The ends were cut back, 4 bases at V and 2 bases at J, with 14 bases in the middle. The DNA for the CDR3 is TGTGCCAGCAGCTCTCCAGGGACCCCTAACACTGAAGCTTTCTTT. Its protein is CASSSPGTPNTEAFF.

The chain uses TRBV7-2 and TRBJ2-7; no reliable D call. The CDR3 has 12 amino acids. Trimming shortened V by 2 bases and J by 0 bases, and 2 bases separated the two germline ends. Germline loops: CDR1 SGHTA, CDR2 FQGNSA. CDR3 sequence reads: CASSLSSYEQYF. CDR3 nucleotide sequence: TGTGCCAGCAGCTTATCCTCCTACGAGCAGTACTTC.

This rearrangement joins TRBV6-1 to TRBJ1-5, with D uncertain. The germline V gene encodes CDR1 MNHNS and CDR2 SASEGT. V dropped 7 bases and J dropped 2 bases, with 6 bases sitting between them. The CDR3 contains 12 residues. The CDR3 is CASISGNQPQHF. The CDR3 nucleotides are TGTGCCAGCATTAGTGGCAATCAGCCCCAGCATTTT.

This clone showed up just a few times. The J gene is TRBJ2-7, the V gene TRBV7-9; D might be TRBD2 (6 bases). The CDR3 runs 16 residues. Germline values: CDR1 SEHNR, CDR2 FQNEAQ (reference sequence). V was pared by 0 bases and J by 3 bases, with 15 bases between. The CDR3 nucleotides read TGTGCCAGCAGCTTAGCGCGGGGAAACCGAGACTACGAGCAGTACTTC. Amino acids: CASSLARGNRDYEQYF.

The V and J genes are TRBV19 and TRBJ1-3, with 7 bases matching TRBD1. Germline assignment: CDR1 LNHDA and CDR2 SQIVND (reference sequence). V was pared by 5 bases and J by 0 bases, with 7 bases of the junction left unmatched. This CDR3 is 16 amino acids long. CDR3 sequence (DNA): TGTGCCAGTAGTTCGACAGGGACCCGCTCTGGAAACACCATATATTTT. This translates into CASSSTGTRSGNTIYF.

This clone was seen a single time. The chain has TRBV25-1 and TRBJ1-5, with 8 positions matching TRBD1. Germline V gene lookup returns CDR1 MGHDK and CDR2 SYGVNS. The CDR3 is 15 residues long. Trimming cost V 4 bases and J 3 bases; bases outside gene matches: 5. The chain's CDR3 is CASSGLTGANQPQHF. The DNA of the CDR3 is TGTGCCAGCAGTGGTCTGACAGGGGCCAATCAGCCCCAGCATTTT.